This T cell receptor beta chain was sequenced in a study of cytomegalovirus exposure and HLA in healthy donors. As concerns this clone: Its specificity is not known.

Study outcomes and limitations: The study designated 150 to 200 TCR beta chains cytomegalovirus-associated. The dataset shows that most TCR sequences were rare, while some public TCRs occurred in many donors. CMV antigen specificity of a few CMV-associated chains was confirmed in vitro.

Measured with immunoSEQ multiplex PCR; TCRdb has only the in-frame clones, and not every one. The data hold about 260,000 clones, with 90% observed a single time. While the first cohort had fewer than 850 subjects, the donors belonged to the separate validation cohort of over a hundred subjects. V lost 2 bases and J lost 8, with 25 bases in between. This CDR3 contains 18 residues. CDR1 is MGHRA and CDR2 is YSYEKL in the germline V gene. V usage is TRBV4-1 and J usage is TRBJ2-1; a possible D gene is TRBD1 (6 bases). Sequencing was done on a sample of PBMCs. The sequence derives from a woman aged 25 to 39 in good health and CMV-seronegative. The CDR3 DNA sequence: TGCGCCAGCAGCCAAAGCTCGCGAGGGGGTTACAGTAACGATGAGCAGTTCTTC. Protein sequence: CASSQSSRGGYSNDEQFF.